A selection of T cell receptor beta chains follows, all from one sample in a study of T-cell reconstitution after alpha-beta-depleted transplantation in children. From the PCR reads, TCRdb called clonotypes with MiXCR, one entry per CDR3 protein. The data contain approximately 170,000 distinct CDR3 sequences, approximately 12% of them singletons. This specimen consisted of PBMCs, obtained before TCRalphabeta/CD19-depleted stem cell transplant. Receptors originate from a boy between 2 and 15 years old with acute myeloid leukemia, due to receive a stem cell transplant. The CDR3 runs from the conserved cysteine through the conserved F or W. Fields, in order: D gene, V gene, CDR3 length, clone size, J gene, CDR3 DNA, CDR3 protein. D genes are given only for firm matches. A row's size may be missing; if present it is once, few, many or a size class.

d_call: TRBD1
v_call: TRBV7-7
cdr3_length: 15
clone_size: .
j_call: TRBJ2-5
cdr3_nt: TGTGCTAGCAGTTCCGGACAGGCCCCTCAAGAGACCCAGTACTTC
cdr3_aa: CASSSGQAPQETQYF

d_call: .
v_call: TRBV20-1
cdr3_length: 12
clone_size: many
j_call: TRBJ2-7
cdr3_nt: TGCAGTGCTGGGTGGACTGACTACGAGCAGTACTTC
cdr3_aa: CSAGWTDYEQYF

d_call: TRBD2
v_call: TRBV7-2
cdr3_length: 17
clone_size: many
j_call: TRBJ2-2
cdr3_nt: TGTGCCAGCAGCTTAGTTGCCCTAGCGGGAGGGAGCGGGGAGCTGTTTTTT
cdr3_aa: CASSLVALAGGSGELFF

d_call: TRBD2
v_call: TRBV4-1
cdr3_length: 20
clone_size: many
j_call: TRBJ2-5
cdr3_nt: TGCGCCAGCAGCCAAGACCTCGAGGTAGCGGGGGGGCCTAGCCAAGAGACCCAGTACTTC
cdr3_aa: CASSQDLEVAGGPSQETQYF

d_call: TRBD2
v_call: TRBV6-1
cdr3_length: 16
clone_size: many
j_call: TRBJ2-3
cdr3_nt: TGTGCCAGCATTCAGGGGGGACTAGCGGATGCAGATACGCAGTATTTT
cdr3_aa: CASIQGGLADADTQYF

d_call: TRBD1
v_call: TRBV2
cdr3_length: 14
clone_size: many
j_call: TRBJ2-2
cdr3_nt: TGTGCCAGTAACTCGGGACAGGGGGCCGGGGAGCTGTTTTTT
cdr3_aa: CASNSGQGAGELFF

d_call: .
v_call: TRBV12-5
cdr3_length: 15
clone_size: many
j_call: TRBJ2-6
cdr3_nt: TGTGCTAGTGGCCCCGACGGCTCTGGGGCCAACGTCCTGACTTTC
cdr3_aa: CASGPDGSGANVLTF

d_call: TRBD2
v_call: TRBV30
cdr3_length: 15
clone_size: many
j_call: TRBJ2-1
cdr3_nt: TGTGCCTGGAGTCCACTAGCGGGAGCCTACAATGAGCAGTTCTTC
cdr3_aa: CAWSPLAGAYNEQFF

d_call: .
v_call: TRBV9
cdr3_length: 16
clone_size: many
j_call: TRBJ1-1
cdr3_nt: TGTGCCAGCAGCCCTTCCCCCAGGGTGGAGAACACTGAAGCTTTCTTT
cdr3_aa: CASSPSPRVENTEAFF

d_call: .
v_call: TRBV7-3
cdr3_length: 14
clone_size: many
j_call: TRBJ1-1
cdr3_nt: TGTGCCAGCAGCTTAACCGGGTTGCTTTCCGAAGCTTTCTTT
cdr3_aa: CASSLTGLLSEAFF

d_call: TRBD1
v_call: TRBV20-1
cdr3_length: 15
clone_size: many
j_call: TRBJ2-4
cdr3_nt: TGCAGTGCTCCAAAGGGGGGTGGACAGGGTTTGATTCAGTACTTC
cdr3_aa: CSAPKGGGQGLIQYF

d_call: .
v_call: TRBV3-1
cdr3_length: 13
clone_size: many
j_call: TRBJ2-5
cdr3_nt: TGTGCCAGCAGCCATCTAGCGCAAGAGACCCAGTACTTC
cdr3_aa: CASSHLAQETQYF

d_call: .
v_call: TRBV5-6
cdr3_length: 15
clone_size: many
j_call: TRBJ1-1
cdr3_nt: TGTGCCAGCAGCTTGTTCTCCGGAGGGGACACTGAAGCTTTCTTT
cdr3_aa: CASSLFSGGDTEAFF

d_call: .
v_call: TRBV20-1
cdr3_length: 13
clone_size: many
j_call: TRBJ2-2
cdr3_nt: TGCAGTGCTGGAGGGGGGGAAACCGGGGAGCTGTTTTTT
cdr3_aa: CSAGGGETGELFF

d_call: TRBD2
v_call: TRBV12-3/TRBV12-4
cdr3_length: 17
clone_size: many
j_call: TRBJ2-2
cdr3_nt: TGTGCCAGCAGTCGGACTAGCGGGAACGCGAACACCGGGGAGCTGTTTTTT
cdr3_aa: CASSRTSGNANTGELFF

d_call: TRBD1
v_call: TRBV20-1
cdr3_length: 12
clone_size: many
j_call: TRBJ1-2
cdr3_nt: TGCAGTGCTCCGACAGGGAACTATGGCTACACCTTC
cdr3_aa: CSAPTGNYGYTF